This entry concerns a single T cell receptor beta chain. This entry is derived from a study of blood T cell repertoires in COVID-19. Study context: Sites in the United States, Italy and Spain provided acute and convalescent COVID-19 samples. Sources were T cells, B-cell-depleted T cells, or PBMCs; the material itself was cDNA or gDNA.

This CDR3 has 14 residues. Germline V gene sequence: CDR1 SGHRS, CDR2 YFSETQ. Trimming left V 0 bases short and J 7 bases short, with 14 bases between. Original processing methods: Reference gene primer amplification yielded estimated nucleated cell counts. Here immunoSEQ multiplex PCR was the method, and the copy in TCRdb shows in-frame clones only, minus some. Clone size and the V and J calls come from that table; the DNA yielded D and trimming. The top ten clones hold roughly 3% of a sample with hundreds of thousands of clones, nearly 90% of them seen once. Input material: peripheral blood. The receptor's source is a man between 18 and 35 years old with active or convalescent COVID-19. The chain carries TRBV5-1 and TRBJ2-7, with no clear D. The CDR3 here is CASSLEPAGWEQYF. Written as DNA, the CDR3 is TGCGCCAGCAGCTTGGAACCTGCAGGCTGGGAGCAGTACTTC. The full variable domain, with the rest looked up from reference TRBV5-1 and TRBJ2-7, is KAGVTQTPRYLIKTRGQQVTLSCSPISGHRSVSWYQQTPGQGLQFLFEYFSETQRNKGNFPGRFSGRQFSNSRSEMNVSTLELGDSALYLCASSLEPAGWEQYFGPGTRLTVT.